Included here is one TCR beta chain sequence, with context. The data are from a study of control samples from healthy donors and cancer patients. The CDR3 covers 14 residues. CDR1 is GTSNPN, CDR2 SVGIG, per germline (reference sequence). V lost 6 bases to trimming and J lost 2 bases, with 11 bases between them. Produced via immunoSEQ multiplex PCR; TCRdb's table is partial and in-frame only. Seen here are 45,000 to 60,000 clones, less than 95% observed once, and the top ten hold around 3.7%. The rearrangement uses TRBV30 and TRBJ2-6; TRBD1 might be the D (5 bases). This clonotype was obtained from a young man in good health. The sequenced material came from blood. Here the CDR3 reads CACLDTPGANVLTF. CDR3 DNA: TGTGCCTGCCTGGACACCCCTGGGGCCAACGTCCTGACTTTC.